One sample yielded the 25 T cell receptor beta chains listed below, sequenced in a study of memory CD4+ T cells and cytomegalovirus serostatus. The sort gate was single viable CD3+CD4+CD8-CD45RO+ cells for memory CD4+ T cells. Only in-frame clones appear in the TCRdb table, and some are missing; sequencing was by immunoSEQ multiplex PCR. The sample has 84,000 or so clones; over 80% are singletons. Source material: memory CD4+ T cells from blood. These receptors all come from an adult in good health and CMV-seronegative.

The V gene is TRBV5-4, the J gene TRBJ2-1; 12 nucleotides agree with TRBD2. Looked up from germline, CDR1 is SGHNT and CDR2 is YYREEE (reference sequence). Trimming at V came to 4 bases and at J to 4 bases, leaving 3 bases not matched to a gene. This CDR3 is built from 15 residues. CDR3 DNA sequence: TGTGCCAGCAGCCCTAGCGGGGGGGTATACAATGAGCAGTTCTTC. Translated: CASSPSGGVYNEQFF.

This clone was seen a single time. V usage is TRBV4-2 and J usage is TRBJ2-6; D gene ambiguous. V was cut by 0 bases and J by 2 bases, with 8 bases left in between. The germline V gene has CDR1 LGHNA and CDR2 YNFKEQ. The CDR3 runs 16 residues. CDR3 amino acids: CASSQEGGTGANVLTF. For the CDR3, the DNA is TGTGCCAGCAGCCAAGAGGGTGGGACTGGGGCCAACGTCCTGACTTTC.

The chain has TRBV12-2 and TRBJ2-3; the table's D call TRBD1 went unverified against the DNA. TRBV12-2 is noted as a pseudogene. The CDR3 extends over 19 amino acids. Written as DNA, the CDR3 is TGTGCAAGTCGCTTAGCCCCAAAAAACGAGGGACAGGTCTCAGATACGCAGTATTTT. Residues: CASRLAPKNEGQVSDTQYF.

The chain recombines TRBV6-5 with TRBJ1-1; D is unresolved. CDR3 length: 15 residues. Germline-derived CDR1 and CDR2 are MNHEY and SVGAGI. Between the trimmed V and J ends, which lost 0 bases and 3 bases, there was a span of 11 bases. The CDR3 sequence is CASSYSRSGDTEAFF. CDR3 nucleotide sequence: TGTGCCAGCAGTTACTCGAGATCTGGAGACACTGAAGCTTTCTTT.

The chain has TRBV7-9 and TRBJ1-2; TRBD1 might be the D (5 bases). The V end lost 0 bases, the J end lost 6 bases, and 11 bases lay between the germline ends. Germline V gene sequence: CDR1 SEHNR, CDR2 FQNEAQ (reference sequence). The CDR3 contains 14 residues. CDR3 DNA sequence: TGTGCCAGCAGCTTAGCGAGGCCAGGGAATGGCTACACCTTC. Amino acids: CASSLARPGNGYTF.

V gene TRBV10-3 combines with J gene TRBJ1-3; no clear D gene. Between the trimmed V and J ends, which lost 7 bases and 1 base, there was a span of 14 bases. Germline V CDR1 and CDR2: ENHRY, SYGVKD. CDR3 length equals 15 residues. CDR3 amino acids: CAIKFAGGSGNTIYF. DNA of the CDR3: TGTGCCATCAAGTTTGCGGGAGGATCTGGAAACACCATATATTTT.

CDR3 protein: CASSLDPNQPQHF. DNA of the CDR3: TGCGCCAGCAGCTTGGATCCCAATCAGCCCCAGCATTTT. The gene calls are TRBV5-1 and TRBJ1-5; D gene ambiguous. This CDR3 comprises 13 residues. Germline V lookup: CDR1 SGHRS, CDR2 YFSETQ. The ends were cut back, 0 bases at V and 3 bases at J, with 4 bases in the middle. Full variable domain (remainder filled in from reference TRBV5-1 and TRBJ1-5): KAGVTQTPRYLIKTRGQQVTLSCSPISGHRSVSWYQQTPGQGLQFLFEYFSETQRNKGNFPGRFSGRQFSNSRSEMNVSTLELGDSALYLCASSLDPNQPQHFGDGTRLSIL.

The V call is TRBV7-8, the J call TRBJ2-1; D not certain. This CDR3 contains 14 residues. Trimming removed 3 bases at V and 6 bases at J, with 12 bases between. Looked up from germline, CDR1 is SGHVS and CDR2 is FQNEAQ. The CDR3 nucleotides read TGTGCCAGCAGCTTTGCCTCGTTAAGCAATGAGCAGTTCTTC. Translation: CASSFASLSNEQFF.

This chain uses TRBV4-1 with TRBJ2-1, with D unclear. The germline gives CDR1 MGHRA, CDR2 YSYEKL. This CDR3 has 16 amino acids. V was cut by 0 bases and J by 5 bases, with 14 bases left in between. The CDR3 is CASSQESTRPNNEQFF. The DNA of the CDR3 is TGCGCCAGCAGCCAAGAGTCAACCAGGCCGAACAATGAGCAGTTCTTC.

This clone was seen a few times. V usage is TRBV19 and J usage is TRBJ1-6; 7 bases map to TRBD1. With V trimmed by 3 bases and J by 7 bases, 9 bases remained unmatched. The CDR3 totals 16 residues. Germline loops: CDR1 LNHDA, CDR2 SQIVND (reference sequence). The CDR3 DNA reads TGTGCCAGTAGTATCTCCCCAGGGGGAACGAATTCACCCCTCCACTTT. Translated: CASSISPGGTNSPLHF.

The chain recombines TRBV7-2 with TRBJ2-3, with a weak D call TRBD2 (6 bases). Germline V gene data show CDR1 as SGHTA and CDR2 as FQGNSA. V lost 5 bases and J lost 1, with 16 bases in between. The CDR3 spans 16 residues. This CDR3 reads CASSQNPPGGTDTQYF. The DNA of the CDR3 is TGTGCCAGCAGCCAAAATCCCCCGGGAGGCACAGATACGCAGTATTTT. The entire variable domain, with the rest obtained from reference TRBV7-2 and TRBJ2-3, is as follows: GAGVSQSPSNKVTEKGKDVELRCDPISGHTALYWYRQSLGQGLEFLIYFQGNSAPDKSGLPSDRFSAERTGGSVSTLTIQRTQQEDSAVYLCASSQNPPGGTDTQYFGPGTRLTVL.

The V and J genes are TRBV19 and TRBJ1-2; D is possibly TRBD1 (5 bases). The CDR3 is 14 amino acids. V was trimmed by 8 bases and J by 8 bases, leaving 21 bases between them. Germline loops: CDR1 LNHDA, CDR2 SQIVND (reference sequence). CDR3 DNA sequence: TGTGCCAGTCGCAATGGGGGTGGAGGTCAAGGCTACACCTTC. It codes for CASRNGGGGQGYTF.

The J gene is TRBJ2-5, the V gene TRBV30; 15 nucleotides agree with TRBD2. V was clipped by 4 bases and J by 4 bases; unmatched bases: 10. Germline CDR1 and CDR2: GTSNPN and SVGIG (reference sequence). The CDR3 sequence is 17 residues long. The CDR3 region is CAWNRGLAGGAGETQYF. The DNA for the CDR3 is TGTGCCTGGAATCGGGGACTAGCGGGGGGAGCGGGAGAGACCCAGTACTTC.

This rearrangement joins TRBV19 to TRBJ1-3; D is possibly TRBD1 (5 bases). This CDR3 is 14 amino acids long. Germline CDR1 reads LNHDA; CDR2 reads SQIVND (reference sequence). The V gene lost 6 bases and the J gene lost 0 bases, with 9 bases spanning the gap. The CDR3 DNA sequence: TGTGCCAGTAGCGAGGGGAGCTCTGGAAACACCATATATTTT. Its protein product is CASSEGSSGNTIYF.

The count of this clone is one. The chain employs TRBV5-1 and TRBJ2-3; no clear D gene. The CDR3 is 14 amino acids. CDR1 SGHRS and CDR2 YFSETQ come from the germline V gene. V was cut by 0 bases and J by 2 bases, with 7 bases left in between. The CDR3 reads CASSLAGPTDTQYF. DNA of the CDR3: TGCGCCAGCAGCTTGGCCGGACCCACAGATACGCAGTATTTT. The whole variable domain, filled in from reference TRBV5-1 and TRBJ2-3, reads KAGVTQTPRYLIKTRGQQVTLSCSPISGHRSVSWYQQTPGQGLQFLFEYFSETQRNKGNFPGRFSGRQFSNSRSEMNVSTLELGDSALYLCASSLAGPTDTQYFGPGTRLTVL.

The V and J genes are TRBV4-1 and TRBJ2-2; a possible D gene is TRBD2 (6 bases). CDR3 size: 19 residues. Germline V lookup: CDR1 MGHRA, CDR2 YSYEKL. The V end was cut by 3 bases, the J end by 3 bases, with 23 bases between. The CDR3 nucleotides read TGCGCCAGCAGCCATGCCCTAACGGGGGACCGGAGGGACACCGGGGAGCTGTTTTTT. As protein: CASSHALTGDRRDTGELFF.

V gene TRBV15 combines with J gene TRBJ1-6, with D tentatively TRBD1 (5 bases). CDR1 is LNHNV, CDR2 YYDKDF, per germline (reference sequence). The CDR3 spans 14 residues. V was pared by 5 bases and J by 9 bases, with 14 bases between. The chain's CDR3 is CATSVGTVGSPLHF. The DNA of the CDR3 is TGTGCCACCAGCGTCGGGACTGTGGGTTCACCCCTCCACTTT.

This chain links TRBV7-9 with TRBJ2-5; 9 nucleotides match TRBD2. CDR1 is SEHNR, CDR2 FQNEAQ, per germline (reference sequence). Trimming removed 1 base from V and 2 bases from J; junction bases left unmatched: 8. CDR3 length: 17 amino acids. CDR3 sequence: CASSLGGSGGTQETQYF. DNA for the CDR3: TGTGCCAGCAGCTTAGGCGGCAGCGGGGGGACACAAGAGACCCAGTACTTC. Based on the CDR3 plus reference TRBV7-9 and TRBJ2-5, the full variable domain is DTGVSQNPRHKITKRGQNVTFRCDPISEHNRLYWYRQTLGQGPEFLTYFQNEAQLEKSRLLSDRFSAERPKGSFSTLEIQRTEQGDSAMYLCASSLGGSGGTQETQYFGPGTRLLVL.

This clone occurred a few times. The V and J genes are TRBV29-1 and TRBJ1-5, with TRBD1 matching over 7 bases. Germline loops: CDR1 SQVTM, CDR2 ANQGSEA. V lost 4 bases to trimming and J lost 6 bases; unmatched junction nucleotides: 6. The CDR3 runs 13 residues. CDR3 in amino acids: CSVGGTGVQPQHF. The DNA for the CDR3 is TGCAGCGTTGGTGGAACAGGGGTTCAGCCCCAGCATTTT.

This chain joins TRBV6-1 and TRBJ2-5; unclear D gene. V was pared by 4 bases and J by 4 bases, with 1 base between. There are 10 residues in the CDR3. Germline CDR1 MNHNS, CDR2 SASEGT. CDR3 coding DNA: TGTGCCAGCAGTGGAGAGACCCAGTACTTC. It yields the protein CASSGETQYF.

The chain uses TRBV6-1 and TRBJ1-4, with TRBD1 matching 7 bases. Germline values: CDR1 MNHNS, CDR2 SASEGT. This CDR3 has 14 amino acids. The J segment lost 8 bases and the V segment lost 6 bases, leaving 9 bases of the junction unmatched. The CDR3 nucleotides are TGTGCCAGCAGCGCGACAGGGTTAGGAGAAAAACTGTTTTTT. Translation gives CASSATGLGEKLFF.

The chain recombines TRBV6-1 with TRBJ2-5, with 14 bases lining up with TRBD2. The CDR3 length is 17 residues. The V gene's germline CDR1 is MNHNS and CDR2 SASEGT. After removal of 0 bases from V and 5 bases from J, the junction contained 5 bases not matched to a gene. The CDR3 DNA follows: TGTGCCAGCAGTGAAGCGCGACTAGCGGGGGGGCAGGAGACCCAGTACTTC. This gives the protein CASSEARLAGGQETQYF.

J is TRBJ1-2 and V is TRBV4-2; D possibly corresponds to TRBD1 (6 bases). The ends were cut back, 1 base at V and 4 bases at J, with 19 bases in the middle. The V gene's germline CDR1 is LGHNA and CDR2 YNFKEQ. This CDR3 has 17 amino acids. DNA of the CDR3: TGTGCCAGCAGCCAAGGCAATTGGGGGCAGGCCTCCTATGGCTACACCTTC. This translates into CASSQGNWGQASYGYTF.

The chain uses TRBV4-1 and TRBJ1-5; D is uncertain. Germline lookup yields CDR1 MGHRA and CDR2 YSYEKL. Trimming cost V 4 bases and J 1 base, with 8 bases left between them. This CDR3 comprises 14 residues. The CDR3 nucleotides read TGCGCCAGCAGCCTCGGGAGGAGCAATCAGCCCCAGCATTTT. Translating it yields CASSLGRSNQPQHF.

This chain uses TRBV5-1 with TRBJ1-1; 9 bases align to TRBD1. V lost 0 bases and J lost 1; bases outside the gene matches: 1. Germline values: CDR1 SGHRS, CDR2 YFSETQ. The CDR3 has 15 residues. The CDR3 loop is CASSLVGQGNTEAFF. In nucleotides, the CDR3 is TGCGCCAGCAGCTTGGTGGGACAGGGGAACACTGAAGCTTTCTTT.